The 27 T cell receptor beta chains in this list originate from one sample, sequenced in a study of T cells in Graves' hyperthyroidism and ophthalmopathy. From RNA transcripts, TCR beta CDR3 regions were amplified. During a first-round RT-PCR of the TCR CDR3, the HTBI primer set was used. TCRdb itself ran the multiplex PCR reads through MiXCR, one entry per CDR3 protein. The sample contains roughly 300,000 distinct CDR3 sequences, 21% of which appear only once. The sequenced material came from blood. The receptors derive from a woman aged 45-60 years with Graves' hyperthyroidism.

This clonotype was counted many times. The chain recombines TRBV7-8 with TRBJ2-1, with 12 bases fitting TRBD2. CDR3 size: 15 residues. V lost 6 bases and J lost 9; bases outside the gene matches: 9. CDR1 and CDR2 from the germline V gene are SGHVS and FQNEAQ. The CDR3 region has the DNA TGTGCCAGCAGTTTCCCTAGCGGGGGGGGTGGTGAGCAGTTCTTC. Translating gives CASSFPSGGGGEQFF. The entire variable domain, with the rest obtained from reference TRBV7-8 and TRBJ2-1, is as follows: GAGVSQSPRYKVAKRGQDVALRCDPISGHVSLFWYQQALGQGPEFLTYFQNEAQLDKSGLPSDRFFAERPEGSVSTLKIQRTQQEDSAVYLCASSFPSGGGGEQFFGPGTRLTVL.

CDR3 region: CASSTPGPGNQPQHF. The CDR3 DNA reads as TGTGCCAGCAGTACTCCGGGACCCGGGAATCAGCCCCAGCATTTT. The chain employs TRBV6-2 or TRBV6-3 and TRBJ1-5; tentative D call: TRBD1 (5 bases). Per germline, CDR1 MNHEY and CDR2 SVGEGT. This CDR3 region has 15 residues. With 5 bases removed from V and 4 bases from J, the gap between germline ends came to 15 bases.

This clonotype turned up a few times. This may come from a read error, since a much larger clone is one base off. The chain joins TRBV20-1 to TRBJ2-7; the D is unclear. Trimming took off 1 base at V and 4 bases at J, with 11 bases between the two ends. The CDR3 totals 13 residues. Germline CDR1 DFQATT, CDR2 SNEGSKA (reference sequence). CDR3 in DNA: TGCAGTGCTAGAGGTGGGGTTAAATACGAGCAGTACTTC. It translates to CSARGGVKYEQYF.

This clonotype was picked up many times. The chain employs TRBV5-5 and TRBJ2-3, with 12 bases identical to TRBD2. V lost 1 base and J lost 4; bases outside the gene matches: 7. The CDR3 loop spans 17 amino acids. Germline loops: CDR1 SGHKS, CDR2 YYEKEE (reference sequence). The CDR3 DNA follows: TGTGCCAGCAGCTTGATGTTTCTAGCGGGAGGGGCAGATACGCAGTATTTT. Translation gives CASSLMFLAGGADTQYF.

Here the CDR3 DNA reads TGTGCCATCAGTGAAAACAGGAGCAATCAGCCCCAGCATTTT. Translated: CAISENRSNQPQHF. The chain uses TRBV10-3 and TRBJ1-5; tentatively, D is TRBD1 (5 bases). The CDR3 spans 14 residues. The germline CDR1 and CDR2 sequences are ENHRY and SYGVKD. V gave up 3 bases and J gave up 1 base, with 7 bases separating them.

This clonotype was counted at least ten times. The chain links TRBV5-1 to TRBJ2-7; D remains unclear. V was pared by 4 bases and J by 6 bases, with 8 bases between. This CDR3 contains 11 residues. Germline CDR1 reads SGHRS; CDR2 reads YFSETQ. The DNA of the CDR3 is TGCGCCAGCAGCCTGGGTCGCGAGCAGTACTTC. This gives the protein CASSLGREQYF.

This clonotype occurred a few times. This sequence joins TRBV15 and TRBJ2-5, with 13 bases matching TRBD2. The germline CDR1 and CDR2 sequences are LNHNV and YYDKDF (reference sequence). The V segment lost 3 bases and the J segment 0 bases; nucleotides outside the gene matches: 1. This CDR3 has 16 residues. The CDR3 is CATSSGTSGNQETQYF. As DNA, the CDR3 is TGTGCCACCAGCAGCGGGACTAGCGGGAACCAAGAGACCCAGTACTTC.

The rearrangement joins TRBV10-1 to TRBJ1-3, with D unresolved. Trimming cost V 0 bases and J 0 bases, with 6 bases left between them. The CDR3 has 15 residues. The germline V gene encodes CDR1 WNHNN and CDR2 SYGVQD (reference sequence). The CDR3 is CASSESKSSGNTIYF. The CDR3, as DNA: TGCGCCAGCAGTGAGTCGAAGAGCTCTGGAAACACCATATATTTT.

This clonotype was observed many times. The chain couples TRBV2 to TRBJ2-1; 8 positions match TRBD2. This CDR3 region has 15 residues. V lost 1 base, J lost 5 bases, and 4 bases stayed unmatched. The germline CDR1 and CDR2 sequences are SNHLY and FYNNEI. The CDR3 protein is CASSEEAGGHNEQFF. In DNA, the CDR3 is TGTGCCAGCAGTGAAGAGGCGGGAGGACACAATGAGCAGTTCTTC. The complete variable domain, with remaining parts taken from reference TRBV2 and TRBJ2-1, reads EPEVTQTPSHQVTQMGQEVILRCVPISNHLYFYWYRQILGQKVEFLVSFYNNEISEKSEIFDDQFSVERPDGSNFTLKIRSTKLEDSAMYFCASSEEAGGHNEQFFGPGTRLTVL.

This clonotype was observed many times. The rearrangement links TRBV2 to TRBJ2-7; D remains ambiguous. V dropped 1 base and J dropped 5 bases, with 12 bases sitting between them. The CDR3 sequence is 14 residues long. CDR1 SNHLY and CDR2 FYNNEI come from the germline V gene. Here the CDR3 DNA reads TGTGCCAGCAGTGAAGTGAAAGGGTTCCACGAGCAGTACTTC. Amino acids: CASSEVKGFHEQYF.

This clonotype showed up just a few times. The CDR3 protein is CSVRTSGSTSAGELFF. The CDR3 DNA reads as TGCAGCGTGAGGACTAGCGGGAGTACTTCGGCCGGGGAGCTGTTTTTT. The chain has TRBV29-1 and TRBJ2-2; TRBD2 aligns across 13 bases. This CDR3 region has 16 residues. The V and J ends lost 6 bases and 6 bases, in that order; junction bases with no gene match: 10. Germline assignment: CDR1 SQVTM and CDR2 ANQGSEA.

This clonotype was seen ten or more times. V is TRBV2 and J is TRBJ1-2; 8 bases are shared with TRBD1. Germline V gene data show CDR1 as SNHLY and CDR2 as FYNNEI. V lost 6 bases to trimming and J lost 8 bases; unmatched junction nucleotides: 8. There are 13 residues in the CDR3. The CDR3 protein is CASRDRVPDGYTF. The DNA for the CDR3 is TGTGCCAGCAGGGACAGGGTACCCGACGGCTACACCTTC.

The CDR3 sequence is CASSQEMDGELFF. CDR3 in DNA: TGTGCCAGCAGCCAAGAGATGGACGGGGAGCTGTTTTTT. This chain links TRBV3-1 with TRBJ2-2, with D uncertain. Germline V gives CDR1 LGHDT, CDR2 YNNKEL (reference sequence). V was trimmed by 0 bases and J by 7 bases, leaving 6 bases between them. The CDR3 runs to 13 residues.

This clonotype was counted only a few times. V usage is TRBV7-8 and J usage is TRBJ2-7, with D maybe TRBD1 (5 bases). The CDR3 is made up of 13 amino acids. The germline gives CDR1 SGHVS, CDR2 FQNEAQ. Trimming took 1 base from V and 6 from J, leaving 10 bases between them. In DNA form, the CDR3 reads TGTGCCAGCAGCTTAGGTAGGGGTAGCGAGCAGTACTTC. Its translation is CASSLGRGSEQYF.

V gene TRBV7-9 combines with J gene TRBJ1-3, with TRBD1 as a possible D gene (6 bases). Germline CDR1 and CDR2: SEHNR and FQNEAQ (reference sequence). CDR3 size: 12 residues. V was shortened by 5 bases and J by 8 bases, with 10 bases between the two germline ends. CDR3 in amino acids: CASSATGYTIYF. The CDR3 DNA reads as TGTGCCAGCAGCGCGACAGGTTACACCATATATTTT.

This clonotype was detected ten times or more. This chain uses TRBV6-2 or TRBV6-3 with TRBJ2-5; perhaps TRBD1 as D (6 bases). Germline V gene sequence: CDR1 MNHEY, CDR2 SVGEGT. The CDR3 is 14 amino acids. With 8 bases removed from V and 2 bases from J, the gap between germline ends came to 15 bases. This chain's CDR3 is CASQRTASQETQYF. CDR3 coding DNA: TGTGCCAGCCAAAGGACAGCATCGCAAGAGACCCAGTACTTC.

A note on this clonotype: This may be a read error: a much more frequent sequence differs by one nucleotide. This CDR3 is missing its conserved last phenylalanine or tryptophan, likely due to a read error. The genes are TRBV7-9 and TRBJ2-3; unclear D gene. Germline V CDR1 and CDR2: SEHNR, FQNEAQ (reference sequence). This CDR3 is 15 amino acids long. V lost 0 bases and J 2 bases, leaving 9 bases between the germline ends. CDR3 nucleotide sequence: TGTGCCAGCAGCTTAGCGGGCAGCCCCACAGATACGCAGTATTCT. Translating it yields CASSLAGSPTDTQYS.

This sequence joins TRBV20-1 and TRBJ1-4; tentatively, D is TRBD1 (6 bases). V was trimmed by 5 bases and J by 6 bases, leaving 10 bases between them. Germline lookup yields CDR1 DFQATT and CDR2 SNEGSKA (reference sequence). This CDR3 contains 12 residues. The CDR3 region has the DNA TGCAGTGCTCGGGGGCGGGATGAAAAACTGTTTTTT. This encodes CSARGRDEKLFF.

The chain links TRBV2 to TRBJ1-6, with D perhaps TRBD1 (6 bases). CDR1 and CDR2 (germline): SNHLY, FYNNEI. The CDR3 extends over 15 amino acids. Trimming cost V 1 base and J 16 bases, with 20 bases left between them. CDR3 sequence: CASSEETGGPPTLHF. The CDR3 coding sequence is TGTGCCAGCAGTGAAGAGACGGGGGGCCCACCTACTCTCCACTTT.

This clonotype was seen only once. The gene calls are TRBV7-6 and TRBJ2-7; the D is unclear. This CDR3 spans 13 amino acids. With 5 bases removed from V and 6 bases from J, the gap between germline ends came to 14 bases. Germline V lookup: CDR1 SGHVS, CDR2 FNYEAQ. DNA for the CDR3: TGTGCCAGCAGCCCAAGAATGCAGTTCGAGCAGTACTTC. Residues: CASSPRMQFEQYF.

This clonotype has a handful of counts. The chain carries TRBV28 and TRBJ2-1; 14 bases map to TRBD2. CDR1 MDHEN and CDR2 SYDVKM come from the germline V gene. V was pared by 2 bases and J by 10 bases, with 13 bases of the junction left unmatched. The CDR3 is 18 amino acids. The CDR3 is CASSLIPGTSGRTSEQFF. The CDR3 nucleotides read TGTGCCAGCAGTTTAATCCCCGGGACTAGCGGGAGAACAAGCGAGCAGTTCTTC.

This clonotype was seen at least ten times. The chain couples TRBV18 to TRBJ2-5, with a weak D call TRBD1 (5 bases). CDR3 size: 17 residues. Germline V gene data show CDR1 as KGHSH and CDR2 as LQKENI. V shed 4 bases and J shed 1 base, with 19 bases lying between them. The CDR3: CASSHLVAKRGQETQYF. The CDR3 DNA follows: TGTGCCAGCTCACACCTAGTGGCCAAAAGGGGCCAAGAGACCCAGTACTTC.

The CDR3 here is CSANHRDYEQYF. The CDR3 nucleotides read TGCAGTGCTAACCACAGGGACTACGAGCAGTACTTC. The genes are TRBV20-1 and TRBJ2-7; D perhaps matches TRBD1 (6 bases). The V end lost 4 bases, the J end lost 3 bases, and 10 bases lay between the germline ends. This CDR3 is built from 12 residues. The germline V gene encodes CDR1 DFQATT and CDR2 SNEGSKA (reference sequence).

This clonotype was counted ten times or more. The V and J genes are TRBV6-5 and TRBJ1-5; the D gene is possibly TRBD1 (6 bases). Germline loops: CDR1 MNHEY, CDR2 SVGAGI. The length of the CDR3 is 17 residues. Trimming pared 0 bases from V and 1 base from J, leaving 13 bases between. The CDR3 bases are TGTGCCAGCAGTTACTCGAGCTCCGGGACAAGCAATCAGCCCCAGCATTTT. This encodes CASSYSSSGTSNQPQHF.

The chain links TRBV7-9 to TRBJ2-7; unclear D gene. This CDR3 is 11 amino acids long. Germline V gene lookup returns CDR1 SEHNR and CDR2 FQNEAQ (reference sequence). The V and J ends lost 4 bases and 5 bases respectively, with 6 bases between them. CDR3 sequence reads: CASSSKDEQYF. CDR3 in DNA: TGTGCCAGCAGCTCCAAAGACGAGCAGTACTTC.

The rearrangement uses TRBV29-1 and TRBJ2-7, with 10 bases matching TRBD1. Germline CDR1 is SQVTM and CDR2 is ANQGSEA. The CDR3 spans 14 residues. The ends lost 6 bases at V and 4 bases at J; junction bases unmatched: 9. For the CDR3, the DNA is TGCAGCGTAGGCTCAGACAGGGGGCGTTACGAGCAGTACTTC. Encoded protein: CSVGSDRGRYEQYF.

This clonotype has at least ten counts. The J gene is TRBJ2-3, the V gene TRBV10-3; TRBD1 aligns across 11 bases. CDR3 length equals 15 residues. The V and J ends lost 5 bases and 2 bases, in that order; junction bases with no gene match: 3. CDR1 is ENHRY and CDR2 is SYGVKD in the germline V gene. The CDR3 nucleotides read TGTGCCATCAGTAAGGACAGGGGGCTCACAGATACGCAGTATTTT. This codes for CAISKDRGLTDTQYF.